The 5 T cell receptor beta chains below all came from one sample that was sequenced in a study. TCRdb reprocessed the 5' RACE reads with MiXCR, giving one entry per CDR3 protein. The sample lists about 10,000 distinct CDR3 sequences, 13% to 15% occurring once. Cells sorted as Tregs were CD4+, CD25+ and CD127-/low. Input material: Tregs sorted from blood. The receptor set was obtained from a female donor with breast cancer.

In this sample, this clonotype turned up a few times. The chain carries TRBV11-2 and TRBJ2-3, with D perhaps TRBD2 (6 bases). Trimming removed 2 bases at V and 4 bases at J, with 13 bases between. Per the germline V gene, CDR1 is SGHAT and CDR2 is FQNNGV. The length of the CDR3 is 15 residues. The CDR3: CASSLSPGEADTQYF. CDR3 bases: TGTGCCAGCAGCTTATCTCCGGGAGAGGCAGATACGCAGTATTTT.

This chain connects TRBV6-5 to TRBJ1-1, with D perhaps matching TRBD1 (6 bases). The length of the CDR3 is 14 residues. Germline V lookup: CDR1 MNHEY, CDR2 SVGAGI. The CDR3 nucleotides read TGTGCAGTAAATCAGGAGCCCAGGGGCACTGAAGCTTTCTTT. Protein product: CAVNQEPRGTEAFF.

This clonotype was observed a few times. The chain joins TRBV12-3 or TRBV12-4 to TRBJ2-3; 11 nucleotides align to TRBD2. V was pared by 8 bases and J by 4 bases, with 11 bases of the junction left unmatched. The CDR3 is 16 residues long. The CDR3 protein is CASGSASGGRADTQYF. CDR3 nucleotide sequence: TGTGCCAGCGGATCTGCTAGCGGGGGGCGCGCAGATACGCAGTATTTT.

As to this clonotype: A much bigger clone sits one base away, suggesting this may be a read error. The chain combines TRBV2 with TRBJ2-1; TRBD2 matches 11 bases. This CDR3 region has 15 residues. The V segment lost 5 bases and the J segment 9 bases; nucleotides outside the gene matches: 9. Per the germline V gene, CDR1 is SNHLY and CDR2 is FYNNEI. The CDR3 sequence: CASSRTSGPNSEQFF. The CDR3 DNA reads as TGTGCCAGCAGTAGGACTAGCGGGCCAAACAGTGAGCAGTTCTTC.

This clonotype was picked up many times. The chain couples TRBV15 to TRBJ2-3; D is possibly TRBD1 (5 bases). V was shortened by 5 bases and J by 0 bases, with 9 bases between the two germline ends. Germline loops: CDR1 LNHNV, CDR2 YYDKDF (reference sequence). This CDR3 has 14 residues. The CDR3 here is CATSQGSSTDTQYF. In DNA, the CDR3 is TGTGCCACCAGCCAGGGTTCTAGCACAGATACGCAGTATTTT.